What follows are 5 T cell receptor beta chains derived from one specimen sequenced in a study. A single record per CDR3 protein comes from TCRdb applying MiXCR to the 5' RACE reads. The profile shows about 41,000 distinct CDR3 sequences, over 25% of them singletons. Sequenced sample: memory CD4+ T cells sorted from a lymph node. This sample's subset: memory CD4+ T cells, CD4+CD45RO+CD25-. Receptors originate from a female donor with breast cancer.

This clonotype appeared a single time. The rearrangement uses TRBV7-3 and TRBJ2-5; no reliable D call. The V end lost 2 bases, the J end lost 5 bases, and 12 bases lay between the germline ends. In germline, CDR1 is SGHTA, CDR2 FQGTGA. CDR3 length: 14 amino acids. The CDR3 loop reads CASSLDPGTETQYF. The CDR3 bases are TGTGCCAGCAGCTTAGACCCGGGTACGGAGACCCAGTACTTC.

This clonotype turned up a few times. The J gene is TRBJ1-6, the V gene TRBV6-1; 9 nucleotides line up with TRBD1. The V segment lost 5 bases and the J segment 4 bases; nucleotides outside the gene matches: 3. The CDR3 runs to 15 residues. Germline CDR1 and CDR2: MNHNS and SASEGT. CDR3 protein: CASSTGTGYNSPLHF. In nucleotides, the CDR3 is TGTGCCAGCAGTACCGGGACAGGGTATAATTCACCCCTCCACTTT.

The chain couples TRBV20-1 to TRBJ1-1; D is perhaps TRBD1 (5 bases). The CDR3 runs 14 residues. V dropped 1 base and J dropped 4 bases, with 13 bases sitting between them. The germline gives CDR1 DFQATT, CDR2 SNEGSKA (reference sequence). CDR3 nucleotides: TGCAGTGCTAGAGGCCCTCGGGGCAGCACTGAAGCTTTCTTT. This codes for CSARGPRGSTEAFF.

This chain joins TRBV5-1 and TRBJ2-7, with a tentative D call TRBD2 (6 bases). V lost 5 bases to trimming and J lost 2 bases, with 11 bases between them. CDR3 length: 13 residues. CDR1 is SGHRS, CDR2 YFSETQ, per germline. CDR3 region: CASRTGRTYEQYF. The CDR3 bases are TGCGCCAGCAGAACGGGGAGGACCTACGAGCAGTACTTC.

The CDR3 spells CASKDRVETQYF. In DNA form, the CDR3 reads TGCGCCAGCAAGGACAGGGTGGAGACCCAGTACTTC. V is TRBV10-2 and J is TRBJ2-5, with TRBD1 identical over 8 bases. V lost 7 bases and J lost 5; bases outside the gene matches: 3. CDR1 and CDR2 (germline): WSHSY, SAAADI. The CDR3 is 12 amino acids.